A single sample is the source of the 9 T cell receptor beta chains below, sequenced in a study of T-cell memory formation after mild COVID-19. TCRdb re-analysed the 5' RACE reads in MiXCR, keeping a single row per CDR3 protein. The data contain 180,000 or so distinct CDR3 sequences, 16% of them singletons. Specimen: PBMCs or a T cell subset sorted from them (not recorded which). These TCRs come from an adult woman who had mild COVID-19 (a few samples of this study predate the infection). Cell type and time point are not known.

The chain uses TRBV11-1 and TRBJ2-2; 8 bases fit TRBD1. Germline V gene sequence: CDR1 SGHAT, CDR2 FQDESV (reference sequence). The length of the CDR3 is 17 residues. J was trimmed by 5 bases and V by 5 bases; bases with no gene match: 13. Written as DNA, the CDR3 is TGTGCCAGCAGCCCCAAAGTAGGGACAGGATGGACCGGGGAGCTGTTTTTT. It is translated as CASSPKVGTGWTGELFF. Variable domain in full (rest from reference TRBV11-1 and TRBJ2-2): EAEVAQSPRYKITEKSQAVAFWCDPISGHATLYWYRQILGQGPELLVQFQDESVVDDSQLPKDRFSAERLKGVDSTLKIQPAELGDSAMYLCASSPKVGTGWTGELFFGEGSRLTVL.

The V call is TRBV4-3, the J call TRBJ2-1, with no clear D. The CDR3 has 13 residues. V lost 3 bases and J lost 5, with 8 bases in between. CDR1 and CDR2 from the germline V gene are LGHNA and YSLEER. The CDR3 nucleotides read TGCGCCAGCAGCCAGCCTCTTAACAATGAGCAGTTCTTC. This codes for CASSQPLNNEQFF.

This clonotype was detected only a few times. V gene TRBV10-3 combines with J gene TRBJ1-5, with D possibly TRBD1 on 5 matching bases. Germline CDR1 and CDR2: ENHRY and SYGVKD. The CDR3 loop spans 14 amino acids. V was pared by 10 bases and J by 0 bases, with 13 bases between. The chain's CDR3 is CATRDQDSNQPQHF. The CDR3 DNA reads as TGTGCCACTCGGGACCAAGATAGCAATCAGCCCCAGCATTTT.

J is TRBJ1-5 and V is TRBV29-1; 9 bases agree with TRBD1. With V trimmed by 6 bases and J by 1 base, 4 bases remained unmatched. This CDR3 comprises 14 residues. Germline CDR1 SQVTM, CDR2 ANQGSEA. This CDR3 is CSVRGQGSNQPQHF. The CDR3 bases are TGCAGCGTCCGGGGACAGGGAAGCAATCAGCCCCAGCATTTT.

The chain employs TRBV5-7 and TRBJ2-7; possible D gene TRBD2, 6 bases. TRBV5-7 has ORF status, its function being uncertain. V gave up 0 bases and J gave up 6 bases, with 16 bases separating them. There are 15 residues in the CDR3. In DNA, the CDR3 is TGTGCCAGCAGCTTGGCCTCTAGCGAGTTACGCGAGCAGTACTTC. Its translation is CASSLASSELREQYF.

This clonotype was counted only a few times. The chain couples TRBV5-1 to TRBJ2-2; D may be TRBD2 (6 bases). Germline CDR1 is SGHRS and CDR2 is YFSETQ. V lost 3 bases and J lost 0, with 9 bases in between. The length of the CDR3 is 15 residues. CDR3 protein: CASSWRDSNTGELFF. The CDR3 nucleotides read TGCGCCAGCAGCTGGAGGGACTCGAACACCGGGGAGCTGTTTTTT.

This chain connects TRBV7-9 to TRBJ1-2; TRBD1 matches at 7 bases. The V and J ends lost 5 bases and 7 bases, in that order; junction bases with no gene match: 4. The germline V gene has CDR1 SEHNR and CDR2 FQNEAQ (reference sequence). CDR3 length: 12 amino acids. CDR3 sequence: CASSPTGVGYTF. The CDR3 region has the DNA TGTGCCAGCAGCCCAACAGGGGTTGGCTACACCTTC.

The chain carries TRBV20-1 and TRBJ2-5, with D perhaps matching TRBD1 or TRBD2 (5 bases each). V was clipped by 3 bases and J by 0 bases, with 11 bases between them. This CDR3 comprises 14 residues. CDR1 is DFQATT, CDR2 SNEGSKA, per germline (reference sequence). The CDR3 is CSASGIGDQETQYF. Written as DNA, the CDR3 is TGCAGTGCTAGCGGGATAGGGGACCAAGAGACCCAGTACTTC.

This chain's CDR3 is CASSFISAQTSPLHF. DNA for the CDR3: TGTGCCAGCAGTTTCATATCTGCCCAAACTTCACCCCTCCACTTT. V is TRBV6-2 or TRBV6-3 and J is TRBJ1-6; D not certain. The ends were cut back, 4 bases at V and 9 bases at J, with 16 bases in the middle. CDR3 size: 15 residues. Germline V lookup: CDR1 MNHEY, CDR2 SVGEGT.